A single sample is the source of the 26 T cell receptor beta chains below, sequenced in a study of low-dose radiotherapy and immunotherapy resistance in tumors. TRAV- and TRBV-specific primers, spanning alpha and beta chains, primed first-strand cDNA. The PCR that amplified TCRs ran for approximately 20 cycles, relying on a constant-region primer and a V-primer adapter. TCRdb re-called the reads through MiXCR, storing one row per CDR3 protein. Of around 13,000 distinct CDR3 sequences in the sample, 60% to 80% were seen once. The receptors shown here come from a human donor with advanced metastatic prostate, ovarian, gallbladder or colorectal cancer (not recorded which). This table probably holds off-target reads from a library built for another chain.

Only one count was recorded for this clonotype. V is TRBV5-1 and J is TRBJ1-3; 8 nucleotides match TRBD1. This CDR3 is built from 16 residues. V shed 4 bases and J 0 bases; nucleotides not matched to a gene: 6. Germline V lookup: CDR1 SGHRS, CDR2 YFSETQ. Here the CDR3 DNA reads TGCGCCAGCAGCACACAGGGGGGTAGCTCTGGAAACACCATATATTTT. Its translation is CASSTQGGSSGNTIYF.

There are a few counts of this clonotype. V is TRBV5-1 and J is TRBJ1-2, with D perhaps matching TRBD1 (6 bases). The CDR3 length is 14 residues. V lost 4 bases, J lost 0 bases, and 10 bases lay in between. Germline V CDR1 and CDR2: SGHRS, YFSETQ. CDR3: CASSPTGSNYGYTF. Here the CDR3 DNA reads TGCGCCAGCAGCCCTACAGGGTCTAACTATGGCTACACCTTC.

The chain uses TRBV7-9 and TRBJ2-5; D gene unclear. The CDR3 has 14 amino acids. CDR1 is SEHNR and CDR2 is FQNEAQ in the germline V gene (reference sequence). The V end was cut by 2 bases, the J end by 2 bases, with 9 bases between. The CDR3 sequence: CASSLWPRQETQYF. The CDR3, as DNA: TGTGCCAGCAGCTTATGGCCGCGACAAGAGACCCAGTACTTC.

This clonotype was counted a single time. This chain connects TRBV3-1 to TRBJ2-5; 12 nucleotides line up with TRBD2. V lost 3 bases to trimming and J lost 0 bases; unmatched junction nucleotides: 8. The CDR3 is 18 residues long. Germline CDR1 LGHDT, CDR2 YNNKEL (reference sequence). The CDR3 nucleotides are TGTGCCAGCAGCCAGCGACTAGCGGGGGACCCGTACCAAGAGACCCAGTACTTC. This gives the protein CASSQRLAGDPYQETQYF.

The chain carries TRBV6-1 and TRBJ1-1; D unclear. This CDR3 has 14 amino acids. The germline CDR1 and CDR2 sequences are MNHNS and SASEGT. The V end was cut by 5 bases, the J end by 4 bases, with 14 bases between. The CDR3: CASSRTSGFTEAFF. CDR3 DNA: TGTGCCAGCAGTAGGACCTCGGGATTCACTGAAGCTTTCTTT.

V gene TRBV20-1 combines with J gene TRBJ2-3; TRBD2 aligns across 13 bases. The germline CDR1 and CDR2 sequences are DFQATT and SNEGSKA (reference sequence). This CDR3 region has 15 residues. V trimming: 5 bases; J trimming: 3 bases; junction bases outside the gene matches: 5. The CDR3 nucleotides read TGCAGTGCTGCCACTAGCGGGGGGGGAACAGATACGCAGTATTTT. Its protein product is CSAATSGGGTDTQYF.

The rearrangement uses TRBV5-5 and TRBJ2-3, with a tentative D call TRBD1 (5 bases). V dropped 4 bases and J dropped 6 bases, with 24 bases sitting between them. Germline lookup yields CDR1 SGHKS and CDR2 YYEKEE (reference sequence). The length of the CDR3 is 17 residues. The CDR3 bases are TGTGCCAGCAGCGCGCGTGGGGCGGACCGAATCTCGGATACGCAGTATTTT. The encoded protein is CASSARGADRISDTQYF.

The chain carries TRBV18 and TRBJ2-1; D perhaps matches TRBD2 (5 bases). V lost 2 bases, J lost 3 bases, and 11 bases lay in between. CDR1 and CDR2 from the germline V gene are KGHSH and LQKENI. The CDR3 consists of 15 residues. The CDR3 coding sequence is TGTGCCAGCTCACCAGGCGGTGGGAGCTACAATGAGCAGTTCTTC. Encoded protein: CASSPGGGSYNEQFF.

The V gene is TRBV5-4, the J gene TRBJ2-5, with D maybe TRBD1 (6 bases). Germline V CDR1 and CDR2: SGHNT, YYREEE (reference sequence). The CDR3 totals 13 residues. V was shortened by 0 bases and J by 4 bases, with 7 bases between the two germline ends. Here the CDR3 reads CASSLEGGETQYF. Here the CDR3 DNA reads TGTGCCAGCAGCTTGGAAGGGGGAGAGACCCAGTACTTC.

The chain links TRBV5-1 to TRBJ1-1; D gene ambiguous. The V gene lost 4 bases and the J gene lost 5 bases, with 12 bases spanning the gap. The CDR3 totals 13 residues. CDR1 SGHRS and CDR2 YFSETQ come from the germline V gene. DNA of the CDR3: TGCGCCAGCAGCCCGGCCCCGGGAACTGAAGCTTTCTTT. The encoded protein is CASSPAPGTEAFF.

The J gene is TRBJ2-3, the V gene TRBV14, with D unclear. The CDR3 has 13 amino acids. Trimming took off 4 bases at V and 4 bases at J, with 9 bases between the two ends. The germline V gene has CDR1 SGHDN and CDR2 FVKESK. CDR3 sequence (DNA): TGTGCCAGCAGCCTAGCAGAGGCAGATACGCAGTATTTT. It is translated as CASSLAEADTQYF.

The V call is TRBV6-5, the J call TRBJ1-2; TRBD1 is a possible D gene (5 bases). The CDR3 spans 16 residues. Germline V gives CDR1 MNHEY, CDR2 SVGAGI. Trimming took 6 bases from V and 5 from J, leaving 22 bases between them. The CDR3 spells CASSNPGRRRGYGYTF. CDR3 sequence (DNA): TGTGCCAGCAGCAATCCGGGACGTCGGCGGGGGTATGGCTACACCTTC.

This sequence joins TRBV20-1 and TRBJ1-2, with D maybe TRBD1 (5 bases). CDR3 length: 12 amino acids. In germline, CDR1 is DFQATT, CDR2 SNEGSKA (reference sequence). CDR3 sequence reads: CASYDSNYGYTF. The CDR3 DNA is TGCGCAAGCTACGACAGTAACTATGGCTACACCTTC.

V is TRBV6-6 and J is TRBJ2-7, with 7 bases that match TRBD1. The CDR3 consists of 15 residues. Trimming took 4 bases from V and 2 from J; bases not matched to a gene: 8. Looked up from germline, CDR1 is MNHNY and CDR2 is SVGAGI (reference sequence). DNA of the CDR3: TGTGCCAGCAGTTGGCCAGGGGGATCAGCCTACGAGCAGTACTTC. Encoded protein: CASSWPGGSAYEQYF.

A few counts support this clonotype. The chain employs TRBV19 and TRBJ2-2; the D call may be TRBD1 or TRBD2 (6 bases each). The V gene's germline CDR1 is LNHDA and CDR2 SQIVND (reference sequence). The CDR3 is 16 residues long. The V end was cut by 7 bases, the J end by 4 bases, with 19 bases between. CDR3 nucleotides: TGTGCCAGTAAGGGGGGCCTCGGTACGTCCACCGGGGAGCTGTTTTTT. This sequence encodes CASKGGLGTSTGELFF.

The chain couples TRBV24-1 to TRBJ1-4, with D perhaps TRBD1 (6 bases). V was shortened by 4 bases and J by 7 bases, with 21 bases between the two germline ends. In germline, CDR1 is KGHDR, CDR2 SFDVKD. The CDR3 has 17 amino acids. CDR3 DNA: TGTGCCACCAGTGACCTCCTCAAGGGGGAGGGTGGTGAAAAACTGTTTTTT. This encodes CATSDLLKGEGGEKLFF.

The gene calls are TRBV20-1 and TRBJ2-5; 7 bases fit TRBD2. The CDR3 loop spans 13 amino acids. The germline CDR1 and CDR2 sequences are DFQATT and SNEGSKA (reference sequence). J was trimmed by 7 bases and V by 0 bases; bases with no gene match: 5. CDR3 sequence: CSARDRTRGTQYF. The CDR3 coding sequence is TGCAGTGCTAGAGACCGGACTAGGGGGACCCAGTACTTC.

This sequence joins TRBV7-8 and TRBJ2-7; 9 nucleotides align to TRBD1. The germline gives CDR1 SGHVS, CDR2 FQNEAQ. The CDR3 spans 13 residues. The ends lost 5 bases at V and 5 bases at J; junction bases unmatched: 4. The CDR3 DNA sequence: TGTGCCAGCAGCCCCGACAGGGGGGACGAGCAGTACTTC. Its protein product is CASSPDRGDEQYF.

J is TRBJ1-2 and V is TRBV5-6; 9 positions match TRBD1. Trimming at V came to 4 bases and at J to 2 bases, leaving 9 bases not matched to a gene. The CDR3 runs to 16 residues. CDR1 and CDR2 (germline): SGHDT, YYEEEE. Written as DNA, the CDR3 is TGTGCCAGCAGCCTGGACAGGGGTGATTTCAACTATGGCTACACCTTC. This sequence encodes CASSLDRGDFNYGYTF.

This clonotype was seen more than once but under ten times. The chain is built from TRBV18 and TRBJ1-2; D is perhaps TRBD1 (6 bases). Trimming took 3 bases from V and 5 from J, leaving 13 bases between them. The CDR3 is 14 amino acids. Per germline, CDR1 KGHSH and CDR2 LQKENI. The CDR3 DNA is TGTGCCAGCTCACCGGAGGGGGGACGATATGGCTACACCTTC. Translation gives CASSPEGGRYGYTF.

The chain links TRBV7-9 to TRBJ2-7, with TRBD1 identical over 7 bases. J lost 6 bases, V lost 5 bases, and 13 bases had no gene match. The CDR3 sequence is 15 residues long. CDR1 SEHNR and CDR2 FQNEAQ come from the germline V gene (reference sequence). DNA of the CDR3: TGTGCCAGCAGCCCCCTTTGGGACAGCCACGGCGAGCAGTACTTC. Its protein product is CASSPLWDSHGEQYF.

The chain recombines TRBV12-3 or TRBV12-4 with TRBJ1-1, with a weak D call TRBD1 (6 bases). Trimming took off 4 bases at V and 4 bases at J, with 13 bases between the two ends. The CDR3 runs to 14 residues. CDR3 sequence reads: CASSSSVGATEAFF. CDR3 nucleotide sequence: TGTGCCAGCAGTTCATCCGTGGGGGCCACTGAAGCTTTCTTT.

This clonotype was observed a handful of times. The chain uses TRBV12-5 and TRBJ2-3, with 9 nucleotides matching TRBD2. Germline-derived CDR1 and CDR2 are LGHNT and FRNRAP. J lost 0 bases, V lost 5 bases, and 12 bases had no gene match. This CDR3 is 18 amino acids long. As DNA, the CDR3 is TGTGCTAGTGGTCCCCGGGGTAGCGGGGGCCTTAGCACAGATACGCAGTATTTT. Its protein product is CASGPRGSGGLSTDTQYF.

The chain is built from TRBV25-1 and TRBJ1-5; 8 bases align to TRBD1. The CDR3 extends over 22 amino acids. The germline V gene has CDR1 MGHDK and CDR2 SYGVNS. V gave up 6 bases and J gave up 4 bases; unmatched junction bases: 29. CDR3 region: CASSPFATGEEAPNGRNQPQHF. CDR3 in DNA: TGTGCCAGCAGCCCTTTTGCGACAGGGGAGGAGGCGCCGAACGGGAGAAATCAGCCCCAGCATTTT. Variable domain in full (rest from reference TRBV25-1 and TRBJ1-5): EADIYQTPRYLVIGTGKKITLECSQTMGHDKMYWYQQDPGMELHLIHYSYGVNSTEKGDLSSESTVSRIRTEHFPLTLESARPSHTSQYLCASSPFATGEEAPNGRNQPQHFGDGTRLSIL.

The count of this clonotype is one. The chain uses TRBV6-2 or TRBV6-3 and TRBJ2-2; D is ambiguous. V was shortened by 2 bases and J by 1 base, with 8 bases between the two germline ends. In germline, CDR1 is MNHEY, CDR2 SVGEGT. The CDR3 is 15 residues long. CDR3 nucleotides: TGTGCCAGCAGTTACATCACACGGAACACCGGGGAGCTGTTTTTT. Amino acids: CASSYITRNTGELFF.

The CDR3 DNA reads TGTGCCAGCAGCCCGCTGATCGGCGGGAGCTCCTACGAGCAGTACTTC. Translating gives CASSPLIGGSSYEQYF. The chain links TRBV5-5 to TRBJ2-7, with TRBD2 matching over 7 bases. CDR3 length equals 16 residues. V was pared by 4 bases and J by 0 bases, with 10 bases of the junction left unmatched. CDR1 and CDR2 (germline): SGHKS, YYEKEE (reference sequence).